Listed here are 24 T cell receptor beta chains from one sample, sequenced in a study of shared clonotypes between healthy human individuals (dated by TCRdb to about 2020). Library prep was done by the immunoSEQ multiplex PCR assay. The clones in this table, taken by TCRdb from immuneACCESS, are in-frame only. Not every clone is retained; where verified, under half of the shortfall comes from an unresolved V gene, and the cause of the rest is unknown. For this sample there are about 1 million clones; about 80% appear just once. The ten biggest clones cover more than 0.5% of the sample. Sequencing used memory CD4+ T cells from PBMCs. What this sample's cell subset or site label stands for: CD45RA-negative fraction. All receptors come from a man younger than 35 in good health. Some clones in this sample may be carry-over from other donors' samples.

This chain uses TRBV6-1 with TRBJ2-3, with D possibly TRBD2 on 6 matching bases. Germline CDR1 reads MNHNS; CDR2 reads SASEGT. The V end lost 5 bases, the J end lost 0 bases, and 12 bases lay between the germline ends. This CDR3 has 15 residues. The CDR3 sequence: CASSPLALSTDTQYF. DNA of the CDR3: TGTGCCAGCAGTCCCCTAGCGCTTAGCACAGATACGCAGTATTTT.

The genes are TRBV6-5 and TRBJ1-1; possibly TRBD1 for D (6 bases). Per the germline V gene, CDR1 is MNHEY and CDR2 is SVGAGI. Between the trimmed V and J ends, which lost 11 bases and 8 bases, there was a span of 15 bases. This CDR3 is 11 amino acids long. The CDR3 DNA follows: TGTGCCGCAGGCGGGACACGAGAAGCTTTCTTT. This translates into CAAGGTREAFF.

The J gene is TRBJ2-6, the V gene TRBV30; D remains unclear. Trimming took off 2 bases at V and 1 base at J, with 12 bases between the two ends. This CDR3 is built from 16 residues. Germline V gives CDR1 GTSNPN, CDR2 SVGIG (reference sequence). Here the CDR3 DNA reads TGTGCCTGGAGTAGAGCTGGGTATTCTGGGGCCAACGTCCTGACTTTC. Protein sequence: CAWSRAGYSGANVLTF. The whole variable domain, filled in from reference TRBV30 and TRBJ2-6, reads SQTIHQWPATLVQPVGSPLSLECTVEGTSNPNLYWYRQAAGRGLQLLFYSVGIGQISSEVPQNLSASRPQDRQFILSSKKLLLSDSGFYLCAWSRAGYSGANVLTFGAGSRLTVL.

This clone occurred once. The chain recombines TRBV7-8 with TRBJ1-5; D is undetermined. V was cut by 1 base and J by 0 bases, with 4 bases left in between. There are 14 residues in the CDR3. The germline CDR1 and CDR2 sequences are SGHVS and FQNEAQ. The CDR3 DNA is TGTGCCAGCAGCTTAGACTTTAGCAATCAGCCCCAGCATTTT. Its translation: CASSLDFSNQPQHF.

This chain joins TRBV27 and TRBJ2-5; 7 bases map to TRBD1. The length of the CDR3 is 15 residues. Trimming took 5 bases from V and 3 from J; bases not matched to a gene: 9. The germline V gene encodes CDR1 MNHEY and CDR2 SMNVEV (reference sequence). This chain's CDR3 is CASSRAGTEKETQYF. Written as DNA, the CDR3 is TGTGCCAGCAGTCGAGCCGGGACAGAAAAAGAGACCCAGTACTTC.

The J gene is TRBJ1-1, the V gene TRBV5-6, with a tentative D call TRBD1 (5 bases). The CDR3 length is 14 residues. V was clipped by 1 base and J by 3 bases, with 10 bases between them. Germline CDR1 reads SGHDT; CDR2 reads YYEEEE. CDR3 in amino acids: CASSLWSRDTEAFF. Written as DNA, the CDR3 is TGTGCCAGCAGCTTGTGGAGCAGGGACACTGAAGCTTTCTTT. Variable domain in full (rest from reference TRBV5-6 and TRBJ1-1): DAGVTQSPTHLIKTRGQQVTLRCSPKSGHDTVSWYQQALGQGPQFIFQYYEEEERQRGNFPDRFSGHQFPNYSSELNVNALLLGDSALYLCASSLWSRDTEAFFGQGTRLTVV.

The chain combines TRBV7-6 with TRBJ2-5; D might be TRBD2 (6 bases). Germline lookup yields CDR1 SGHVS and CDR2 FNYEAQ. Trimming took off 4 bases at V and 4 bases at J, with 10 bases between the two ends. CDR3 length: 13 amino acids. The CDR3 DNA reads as TGTGCCAGCAGCTCCGTCGGGGGAGAGACCCAGTACTTC. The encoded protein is CASSSVGGETQYF.

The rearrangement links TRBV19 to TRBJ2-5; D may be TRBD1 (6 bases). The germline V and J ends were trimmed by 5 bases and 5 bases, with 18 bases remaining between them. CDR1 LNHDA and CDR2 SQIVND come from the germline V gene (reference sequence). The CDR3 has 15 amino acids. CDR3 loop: CASSPLRGKIETQYF. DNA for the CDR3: TGTGCCAGTAGTCCCCTGAGGGGGAAGATCGAGACCCAGTACTTC.

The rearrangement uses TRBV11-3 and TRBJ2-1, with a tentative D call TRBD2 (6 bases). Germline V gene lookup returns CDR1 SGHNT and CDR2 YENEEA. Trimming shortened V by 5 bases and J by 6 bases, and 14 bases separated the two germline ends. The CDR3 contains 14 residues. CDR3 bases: TGTGCCAGCAGCCCCCAAGGAGGGAGCAATGAGCAGTTCTTC. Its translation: CASSPQGGSNEQFF.

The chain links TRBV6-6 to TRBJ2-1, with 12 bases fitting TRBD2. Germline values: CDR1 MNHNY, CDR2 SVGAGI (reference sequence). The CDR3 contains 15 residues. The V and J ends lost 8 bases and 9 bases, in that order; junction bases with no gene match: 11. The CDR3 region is CASATSGRRPGEQFF. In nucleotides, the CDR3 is TGTGCCAGCGCGACTAGCGGGAGAAGACCCGGTGAGCAGTTCTTC.

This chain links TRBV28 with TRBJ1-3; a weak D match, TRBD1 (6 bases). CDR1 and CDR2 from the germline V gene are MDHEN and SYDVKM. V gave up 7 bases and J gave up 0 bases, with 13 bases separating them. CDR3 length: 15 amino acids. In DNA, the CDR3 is TGTGCCAGCAACCCCGGGACAAGCTCTGGAAACACCATATATTTT. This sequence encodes CASNPGTSSGNTIYF.

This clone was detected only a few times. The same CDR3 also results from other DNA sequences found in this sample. Written as DNA, the CDR3 is TGCGCCAGCAGCTTGGGTTGGGGGGATAATGAGCAGTTCTTC. This translates into CASSLGWGDNEQFF. The chain carries TRBV5-1 and TRBJ2-1; possibly TRBD2 for D (6 bases). This CDR3 contains 14 residues. Trimming stripped 0 bases from V and 7 bases from J, with 11 bases between. Looked up from germline, CDR1 is SGHRS and CDR2 is YFSETQ.

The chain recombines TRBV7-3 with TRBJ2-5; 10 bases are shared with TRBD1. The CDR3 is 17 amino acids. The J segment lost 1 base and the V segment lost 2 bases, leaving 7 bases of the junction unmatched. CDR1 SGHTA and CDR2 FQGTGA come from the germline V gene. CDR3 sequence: CASSLRGGTGVQETQYF. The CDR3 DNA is TGTGCCAGCAGCTTACGGGGCGGGACAGGGGTCCAAGAGACCCAGTACTTC.

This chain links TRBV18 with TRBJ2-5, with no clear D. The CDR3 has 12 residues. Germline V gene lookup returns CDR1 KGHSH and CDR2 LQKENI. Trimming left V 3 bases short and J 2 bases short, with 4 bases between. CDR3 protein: CASSPMQETQYF. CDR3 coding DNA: TGTGCCAGCTCACCTATGCAAGAGACCCAGTACTTC.

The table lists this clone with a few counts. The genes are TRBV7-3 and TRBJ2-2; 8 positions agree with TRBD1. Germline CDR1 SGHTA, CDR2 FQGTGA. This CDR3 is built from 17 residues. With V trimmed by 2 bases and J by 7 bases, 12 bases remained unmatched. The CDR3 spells CASSLSAQGGSGGELFF. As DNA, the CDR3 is TGTGCCAGCAGCTTATCCGCACAGGGGGGATCAGGCGGGGAGCTGTTTTTT.

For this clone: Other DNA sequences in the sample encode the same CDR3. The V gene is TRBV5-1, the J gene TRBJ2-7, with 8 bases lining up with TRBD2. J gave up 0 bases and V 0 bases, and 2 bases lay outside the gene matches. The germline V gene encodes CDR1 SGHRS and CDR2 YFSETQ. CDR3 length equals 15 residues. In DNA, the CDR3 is TGCGCCAGCAGCTTGGCGAGCGGGAGCTCCTACGAGCAGTACTTC. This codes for CASSLASGSSYEQYF.

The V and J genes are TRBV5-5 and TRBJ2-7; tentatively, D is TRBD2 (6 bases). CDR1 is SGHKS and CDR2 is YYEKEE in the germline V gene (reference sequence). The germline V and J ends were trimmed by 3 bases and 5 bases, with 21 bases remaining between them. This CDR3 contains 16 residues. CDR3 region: CASSSGGRGEVDEQYF. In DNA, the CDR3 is TGTGCCAGCAGCTCTGGAGGGCGGGGAGAAGTCGACGAGCAGTACTTC.

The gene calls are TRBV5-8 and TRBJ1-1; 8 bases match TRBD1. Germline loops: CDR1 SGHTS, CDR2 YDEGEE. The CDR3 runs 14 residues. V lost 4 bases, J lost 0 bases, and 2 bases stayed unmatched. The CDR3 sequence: CASSRTGLNTEAFF. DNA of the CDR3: TGTGCCAGCAGCCGGACAGGGCTGAACACTGAAGCTTTCTTT.

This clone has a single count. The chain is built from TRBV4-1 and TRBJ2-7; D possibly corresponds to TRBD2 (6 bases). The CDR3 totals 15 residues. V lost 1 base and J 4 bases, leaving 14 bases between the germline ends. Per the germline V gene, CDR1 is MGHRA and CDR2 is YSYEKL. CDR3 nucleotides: TGCGCCAGCAGCCAAGTTAGCGGAGCTGGTTACGAGCAGTACTTC. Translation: CASSQVSGAGYEQYF.

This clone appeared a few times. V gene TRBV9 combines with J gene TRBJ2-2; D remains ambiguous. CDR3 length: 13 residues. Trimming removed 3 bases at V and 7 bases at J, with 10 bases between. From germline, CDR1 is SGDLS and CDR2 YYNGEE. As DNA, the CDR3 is TGTGCCAGCAGCGGCTACATGGACGGGGAGCTGTTTTTT. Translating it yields CASSGYMDGELFF.

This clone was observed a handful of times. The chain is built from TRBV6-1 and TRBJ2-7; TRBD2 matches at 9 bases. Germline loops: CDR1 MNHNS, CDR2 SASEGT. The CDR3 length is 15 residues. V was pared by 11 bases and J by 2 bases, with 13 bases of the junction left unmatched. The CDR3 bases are TGTGCCGACAACACGGGACTAGCAGAGACCTACGAGCAGTACTTC. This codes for CADNTGLAETYEQYF.

Here the CDR3 reads CASGSGANVLTF. CDR3 DNA sequence: TGTGCCAGCGGATCAGGGGCCAACGTCCTGACTTTC. This sequence joins TRBV6-1 and TRBJ2-6; D is uncertain. Looked up from germline, CDR1 is MNHNS and CDR2 is SASEGT. The ends were cut back, 8 bases at V and 4 bases at J, with 6 bases in the middle. The CDR3 is made up of 12 amino acids.

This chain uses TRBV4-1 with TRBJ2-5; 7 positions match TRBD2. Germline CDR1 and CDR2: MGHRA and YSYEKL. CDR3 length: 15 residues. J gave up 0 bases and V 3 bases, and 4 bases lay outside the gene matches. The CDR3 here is CASSQSSGDQETQYF. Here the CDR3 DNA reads TGCGCCAGCAGCCAGTCTAGCGGAGACCAAGAGACCCAGTACTTC.

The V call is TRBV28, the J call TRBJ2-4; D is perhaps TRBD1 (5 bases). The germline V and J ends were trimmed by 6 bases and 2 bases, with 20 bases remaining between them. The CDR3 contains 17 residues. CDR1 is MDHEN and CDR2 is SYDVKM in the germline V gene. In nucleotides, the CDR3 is TGTGCCAGCAGGCAATCCACCAGGGCCTCTACCAAAAACATTCAGTACTTC. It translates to CASRQSTRASTKNIQYF.